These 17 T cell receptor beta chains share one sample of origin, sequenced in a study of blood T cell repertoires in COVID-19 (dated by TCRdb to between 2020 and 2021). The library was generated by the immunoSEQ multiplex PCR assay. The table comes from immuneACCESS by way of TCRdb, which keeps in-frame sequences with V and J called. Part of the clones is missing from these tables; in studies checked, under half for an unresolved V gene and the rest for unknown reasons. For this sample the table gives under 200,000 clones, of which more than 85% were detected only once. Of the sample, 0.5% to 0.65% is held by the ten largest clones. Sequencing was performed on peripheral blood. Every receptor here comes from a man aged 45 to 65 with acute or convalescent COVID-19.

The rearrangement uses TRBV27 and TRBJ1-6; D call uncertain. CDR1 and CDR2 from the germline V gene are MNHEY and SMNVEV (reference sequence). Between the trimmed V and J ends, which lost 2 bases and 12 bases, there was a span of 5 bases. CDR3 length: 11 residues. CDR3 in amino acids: CASSLLEPLHF. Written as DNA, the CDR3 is TGTGCCAGCAGTTTACTAGAACCCCTCCACTTT.

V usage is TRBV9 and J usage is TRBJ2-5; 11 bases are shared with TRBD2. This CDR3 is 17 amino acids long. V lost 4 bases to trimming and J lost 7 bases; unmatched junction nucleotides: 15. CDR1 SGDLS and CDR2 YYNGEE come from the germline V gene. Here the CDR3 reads CASSPTGTSGSKTTQYF. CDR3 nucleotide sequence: TGTGCCAGCAGCCCAACCGGGACTAGCGGATCCAAGACGACCCAGTACTTC.

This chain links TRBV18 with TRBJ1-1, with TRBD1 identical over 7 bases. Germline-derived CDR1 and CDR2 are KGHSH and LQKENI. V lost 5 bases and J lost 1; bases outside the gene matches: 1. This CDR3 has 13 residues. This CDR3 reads CASSTGENTEAFF. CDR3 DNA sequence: TGTGCCAGCTCAACAGGGGAGAACACTGAAGCTTTCTTT.

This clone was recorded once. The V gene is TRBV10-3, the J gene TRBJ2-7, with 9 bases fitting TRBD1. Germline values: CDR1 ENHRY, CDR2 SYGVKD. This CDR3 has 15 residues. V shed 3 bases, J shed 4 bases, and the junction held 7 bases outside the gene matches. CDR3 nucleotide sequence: TGTGCCATCAGTGAAGTGGGACAGGGTTTGTACGAGCAGTACGTC. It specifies CAISEVGQGLYEQYV.

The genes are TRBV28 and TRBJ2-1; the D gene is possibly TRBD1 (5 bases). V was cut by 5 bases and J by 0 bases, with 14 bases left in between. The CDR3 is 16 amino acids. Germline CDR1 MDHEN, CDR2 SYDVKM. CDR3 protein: CASSPPWGGSYNEQFF. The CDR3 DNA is TGTGCCAGCAGTCCGCCGTGGGGCGGCTCCTACAATGAGCAGTTCTTC.

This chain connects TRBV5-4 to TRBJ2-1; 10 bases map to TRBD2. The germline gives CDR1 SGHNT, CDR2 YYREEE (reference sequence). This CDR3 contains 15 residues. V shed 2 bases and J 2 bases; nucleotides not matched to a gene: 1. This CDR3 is CASSLLAGTYNEQFF. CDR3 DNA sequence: TGTGCCAGCAGCTTACTAGCGGGGACCTACAATGAGCAGTTCTTC.

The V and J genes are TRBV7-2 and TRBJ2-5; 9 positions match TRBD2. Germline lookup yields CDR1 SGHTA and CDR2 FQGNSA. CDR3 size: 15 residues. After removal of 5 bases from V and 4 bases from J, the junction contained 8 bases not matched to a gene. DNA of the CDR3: TGTGCCAGCAGCCCCGGCGGGAGGGCCGTAGAGACCCAGTACTTC. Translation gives CASSPGGRAVETQYF.

CDR3 bases: TGTGCCAGCAGCGCGCAGGGTACCGGGGAGCTGTTTTTT. Its translation is CASSAQGTGELFF. The V gene is TRBV7-9, the J gene TRBJ2-2, with a weak D call TRBD1 (5 bases). The germline V gene has CDR1 SEHNR and CDR2 FQNEAQ (reference sequence). V shed 5 bases and J shed 5 bases, with 9 bases lying between them. This CDR3 has 13 amino acids.

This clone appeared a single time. The CDR3, as DNA: TGTGCCAGCTCGCGGGACAGGGGGCACTCCTACGAGCAGTACTTC. It translates to CASSRDRGHSYEQYF. V gene TRBV18 combines with J gene TRBJ2-7, with 12 bases aligning to TRBD1. This CDR3 has 15 residues. From germline, CDR1 is KGHSH and CDR2 LQKENI. Unmatched junction bases numbered 3, after V lost 6 bases and J lost 0 bases.

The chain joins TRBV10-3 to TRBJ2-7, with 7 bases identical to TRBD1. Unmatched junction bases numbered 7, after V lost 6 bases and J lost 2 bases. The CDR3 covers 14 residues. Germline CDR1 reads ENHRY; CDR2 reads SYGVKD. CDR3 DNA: TGTGCCATCAGAACGACGGGACAGACCTACGAGCAGTACTTC. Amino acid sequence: CAIRTTGQTYEQYF.

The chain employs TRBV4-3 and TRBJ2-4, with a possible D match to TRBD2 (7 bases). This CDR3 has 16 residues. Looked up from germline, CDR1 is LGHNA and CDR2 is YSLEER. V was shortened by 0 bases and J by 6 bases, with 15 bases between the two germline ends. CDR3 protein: CASSQDGRGQRNIQYF. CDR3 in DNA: TGCGCCAGCAGCCAAGATGGGCGGGGGCAGAGAAACATTCAGTACTTC.

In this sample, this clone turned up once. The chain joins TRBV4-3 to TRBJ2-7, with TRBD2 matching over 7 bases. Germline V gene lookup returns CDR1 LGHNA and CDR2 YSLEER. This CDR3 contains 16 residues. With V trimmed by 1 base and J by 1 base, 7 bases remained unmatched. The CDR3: CASSQVPGRASYEQYV. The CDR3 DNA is TGCGCCAGCAGCCAAGTCCCAGGGAGGGCGTCCTACGAGCAGTACGTC.

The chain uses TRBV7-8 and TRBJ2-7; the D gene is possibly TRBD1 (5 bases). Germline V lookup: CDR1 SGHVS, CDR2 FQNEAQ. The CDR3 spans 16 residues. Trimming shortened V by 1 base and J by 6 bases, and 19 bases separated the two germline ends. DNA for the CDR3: TGTGCCAGCAGCTTAGTTCCCCAGGGAAGCAACTTCGAGCAGTACTTC. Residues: CASSLVPQGSNFEQYF.

The CDR3 reads CASRRRTGNDQPQHF. CDR3 nucleotides: TGTGCCAGCAGAAGACGGACAGGGAATGATCAGCCCCAGCATTTT. The chain couples TRBV6-1 to TRBJ1-5; TRBD1 matches 8 bases. CDR1 is MNHNS, CDR2 SASEGT, per germline. CDR3 length: 15 amino acids. V was pared by 6 bases and J by 5 bases, with 9 bases of the junction left unmatched.

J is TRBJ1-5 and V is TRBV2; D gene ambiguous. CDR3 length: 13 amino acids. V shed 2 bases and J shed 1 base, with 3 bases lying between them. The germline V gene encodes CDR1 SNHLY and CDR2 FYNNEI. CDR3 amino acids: CASSETSNQPQHF. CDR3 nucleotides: TGTGCCAGCAGTGAAACAAGCAATCAGCCCCAGCATTTT.

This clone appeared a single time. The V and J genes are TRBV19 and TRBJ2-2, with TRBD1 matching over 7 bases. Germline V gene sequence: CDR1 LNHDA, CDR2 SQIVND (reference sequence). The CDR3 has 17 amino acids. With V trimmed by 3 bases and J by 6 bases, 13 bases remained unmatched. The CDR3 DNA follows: TGTGCCAGTAGTATCTTCACAGGGGCGCCCGGCGCCGGGGAGCTGTTTTTT. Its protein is CASSIFTGAPGAGELFF. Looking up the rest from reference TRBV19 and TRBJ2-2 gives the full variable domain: DGGITQSPKYLFRKEGQNVTLSCEQNLNHDAMYWYRQDPGQGLRLIYYSQIVNDFQKGDIAEGYSVSREKKESFPLTVTSAQKNPTAFYLCASSIFTGAPGAGELFFGEGSRLTVL.

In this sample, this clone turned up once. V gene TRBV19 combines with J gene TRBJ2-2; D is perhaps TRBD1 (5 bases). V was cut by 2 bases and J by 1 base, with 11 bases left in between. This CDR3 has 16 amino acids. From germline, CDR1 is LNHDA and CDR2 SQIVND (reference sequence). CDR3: CASSIQGIRNTGELFF. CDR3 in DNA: TGTGCCAGTAGTATACAGGGAATACGGAACACCGGGGAGCTGTTTTTT.